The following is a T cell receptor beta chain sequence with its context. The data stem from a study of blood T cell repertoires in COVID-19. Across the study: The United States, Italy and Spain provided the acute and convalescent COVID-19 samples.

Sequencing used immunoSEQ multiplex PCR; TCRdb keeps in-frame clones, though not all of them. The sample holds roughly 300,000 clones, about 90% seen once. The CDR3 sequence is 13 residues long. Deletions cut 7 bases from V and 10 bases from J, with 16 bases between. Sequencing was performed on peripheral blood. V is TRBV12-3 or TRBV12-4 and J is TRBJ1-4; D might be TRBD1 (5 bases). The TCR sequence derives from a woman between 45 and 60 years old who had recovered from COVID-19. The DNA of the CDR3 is TGTGCCAGCAACCAGGGCGGCTGGGGAAAACTGTTTTTT. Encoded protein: CASNQGGWGKLFF.